The clone carrying this TCR beta chain was detected many times. Its matching antigen is unknown. This CDR3 spans 13 amino acids. Germline V gene data show CDR1 as MNHEY and CDR2 as SVGAGI. Trimming pared 6 bases from V and 3 bases from J, leaving 9 bases between. This specimen comes from a study of molecular identifiers for immune sequencing clone quantification. Study-wide points: Identical TCR molecules that share a barcode could lead to an underestimation of highly expanded clone sizes.

Each CDR3 protein is one row after TCRdb ran MiXCR on the PCR reads. The sample consists of hundreds of thousands of distinct CDR3 sequences, roughly 27% of them appearing once. Sequenced sample: naive CD8+ T cells from blood, with Jurkat cell RNA spiked in. Described subset: FACS-sorted CD8+CD4-CCR7+CD45RA+ naive T cells. The TCR originated in a human donor in good health. Some libraries in this study had Jurkat cell RNA spiked in. The genes are TRBV6-5 and TRBJ1-5; the D is unclear. In DNA, the CDR3 is TGTGCCAGCAGCTCAGGCTACAATCAGCCCCAGCATTTT. Its translation is CASSSGYNQPQHF.